These T cell receptor beta chains were read from a single sample in a study of cytomegalovirus exposure and HLA in healthy donors. Method: immunoSEQ multiplex PCR; TCRdb's copy keeps in-frame clones and lacks some. The data contain some 130,000 clones, approximately 82% of them singletons. The sample consisted of PBMCs. The receptors stem from a man aged 25 to 40 in good health and CMV-seropositive. Each CDR3 is given with its conserved first and last residue. D genes are given only for firm matches. Only part of the rows carry a size: once, few, many, or a class if the clone is expanded.

J	length	V	size	D	CDR3	DNA
TRBJ1-1	13	TRBV7-9	NA	NA	CASSQLANTEAFF	TGTGCCAGCAGCCAACTCGCGAACACTGAAGCTTTCTTT
TRBJ1-4	14	TRBV5-1	NA	TRBD1	CASSLHGTGEKLFF	TGCGCCAGCAGCTTGCATGGGACAGGGGAAAAACTGTTTTTT
TRBJ2-3	16	TRBV7-9	NA	TRBD2	CASSQGTSGGTDTQYF	TGTGCCAGCAGCCAAGGGACTAGCGGGGGCACAGATACGCAGTATTTT
TRBJ1-5	16	TRBV19	NA	NA	CASSNGPRASNQPQHF	TGTGCCAGTAGTAACGGGCCCAGGGCTAGCAATCAGCCCCAGCATTTT
TRBJ2-5	15	TRBV5-1	NA	TRBD1	CASSPTPGGQETQYF	TGCGCCAGCAGCCCGACGCCAGGGGGTCAAGAGACCCAGTACTTC
TRBJ2-1	15	TRBV11-3	NA	TRBD1	CASSLGGQSYNEQFF	TGTGCCAGCAGCCTAGGGGGACAGAGCTACAATGAGCAGTTCTTC
TRBJ1-2	15	TRBV6-5	once	NA	CASSYSGGRGDGYTF	TGTGCCAGCAGTTACTCGGGCGGACGGGGGGATGGCTACACCTTC
TRBJ2-3	14	TRBV2	once	NA	CASGGDRRRDTQYF	TGTGCCAGCGGGGGGGACAGGAGAAGGGATACGCAGTATTTT
TRBJ1-1	13	TRBV2	few	NA	CASTEAGGTEAFF	TGTGCCAGCACCGAAGCCGGGGGGACTGAAGCTTTCTTT
TRBJ2-4	13	TRBV29-1	NA	NA	CSVDLLAKNIQYF	TGCAGCGTTGATCTTCTAGCCAAAAACATTCAGTACTTC
TRBJ2-1	12	TRBV29-1	NA	NA	CSVSLGSDEQFF	TGCAGCGTTAGTCTGGGTAGCGATGAGCAGTTCTTC
TRBJ1-2	15	TRBV7-3	few	TRBD1	CASSLGQGASRGYTF	TGTGCCAGCAGCCTGGGACAGGGGGCGAGTCGGGGCTACACCTTC
TRBJ1-1	11	TRBV2	few	NA	CASSVAGEAFF	TGTGCCAGCAGTGTGGCGGGGGAAGCTTTCTTT
TRBJ2-3	16	TRBV7-2	NA	NA	CASSPGPGRGTDTQYF	TGTGCCAGCAGCCCCGGTCCCGGGAGAGGCACAGATACGCAGTATTTT
TRBJ2-7	17	TRBV12-5	few	NA	CASGLIPPGQYSYEQYF	TGTGCTAGTGGTTTGATACCACCGGGACAATACTCCTACGAGCAGTACTTC
TRBJ2-3	16	TRBV19	NA	TRBD2	CASSMYGAGEGDTQYF	TGTGCCAGTAGTATGTATGGCGCGGGAGAGGGAGATACGCAGTATTTT
TRBJ2-5	13	TRBV2	NA	NA	CASSNGQRETQYF	TGTGCCAGCAGTAACGGACAGCGGGAGACCCAGTACTTC
TRBJ1-1	11	TRBV20-1	NA	NA	CSARRDLEAFF	TGCAGTGCCCGGAGGGACCTTGAAGCTTTCTTT
TRBJ2-7	14	TRBV19	NA	NA	CASRRDSLSYEQYF	TGTGCCAGTAGGAGGGACTCTCTCTCCTACGAGCAGTACTTC
TRBJ2-1	15	TRBV11-2	NA	TRBD1	CASSPTRDRLNEQFF	TGTGCCAGCAGCCCAACCCGGGACAGACTCAATGAGCAGTTCTTC
TRBJ1-2	12	TRBV7-2	NA	NA	CASSFRLSGYTF	TGTGCCAGCAGCTTTCGGCTTAGCGGCTACACCTTC
TRBJ1-2	14	TRBV9	NA	NA	CASSGHSTNYGYTF	TGTGCCAGCAGCGGTCATAGCACTAACTATGGCTACACCTTC
TRBJ1-1	17	TRBV28	NA	NA	CASSLSDTGLLGTEAFF	TGTGCCAGCAGTTTATCGGATACAGGGCTGCTTGGCACTGAAGCTTTCTTT
TRBJ2-5	15	TRBV5-1	NA	NA	CASSLGVGRGKTQYF	TGCGCCAGCAGCTTAGGTGTGGGCAGGGGAAAGACCCAGTACTTC